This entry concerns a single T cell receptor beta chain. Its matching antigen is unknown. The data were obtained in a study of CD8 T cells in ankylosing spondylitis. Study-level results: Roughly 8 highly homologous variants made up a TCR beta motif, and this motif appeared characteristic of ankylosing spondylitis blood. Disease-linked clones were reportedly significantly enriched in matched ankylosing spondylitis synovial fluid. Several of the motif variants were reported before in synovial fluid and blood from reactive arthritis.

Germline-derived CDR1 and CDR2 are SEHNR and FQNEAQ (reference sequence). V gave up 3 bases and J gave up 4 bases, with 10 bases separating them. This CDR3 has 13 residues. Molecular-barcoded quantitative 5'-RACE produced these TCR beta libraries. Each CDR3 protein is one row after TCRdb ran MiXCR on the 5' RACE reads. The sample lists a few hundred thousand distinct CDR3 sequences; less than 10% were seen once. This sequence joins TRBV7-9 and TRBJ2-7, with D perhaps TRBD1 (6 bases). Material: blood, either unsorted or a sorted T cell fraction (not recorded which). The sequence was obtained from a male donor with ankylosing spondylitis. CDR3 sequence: CASSFPGDYEQYF. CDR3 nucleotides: TGTGCCAGCAGCTTTCCAGGGGATTACGAGCAGTACTTC.